The 26 T cell receptor beta chains listed next were all sequenced from one sample in a study of multiple sclerosis patients with progressive multifocal leukoencephalopathy (dated by TCRdb to between 2017 and 2020). The sample's time point label, in plain terms: before natalizumab initiation. The method behind the library was the immunoSEQ multiplex PCR assay. Entries here come from immuneACCESS through TCRdb and include only in-frame sequences with V and J called. Some clones fail to appear in such tables; in the studies checked, an unresolved V gene covers under half of the shortfall, and the cause of the remainder is unknown. Within this sample are under 40,000 clones, with about nine tenths of them counted one time only. The top ten hold approximately 1.5% of the sample. Input material: PBMCs. The receptors were sampled from a human donor with multiple sclerosis.

This chain connects TRBV4-1 to TRBJ1-1; D possibly corresponds to TRBD1 (5 bases). Looked up from germline, CDR1 is MGHRA and CDR2 is YSYEKL. V lost 3 bases to trimming and J lost 4 bases, with 12 bases between them. This CDR3 is 14 amino acids long. CDR3 sequence: CASSQRGLGTEAFF. The CDR3 nucleotides read TGCGCCAGCAGCCAGCGGGGGTTGGGCACTGAAGCTTTCTTT.

This clone was seen a single time. This rearrangement joins TRBV7-3 to TRBJ2-1, with 14 bases matching TRBD2. This CDR3 region has 15 residues. With V trimmed by 6 bases and J by 10 bases, 8 bases remained unmatched. Germline CDR1 and CDR2: SGHTA and FQGTGA. This CDR3 is CASSPGLAGVDEQFF. The CDR3 region has the DNA TGTGCCAGCAGTCCGGGACTAGCGGGAGTGGACGAGCAGTTCTTC.

This chain uses TRBV6-1 with TRBJ1-3, with D uncertain. CDR3 length: 15 residues. The ends were cut back, 2 bases at V and 0 bases at J, with 8 bases in the middle. The germline gives CDR1 MNHNS, CDR2 SASEGT. The CDR3 is CASSELGSSGNTIYF. In DNA form, the CDR3 reads TGTGCCAGCAGTGAACTGGGGAGCTCTGGAAACACCATATATTTT.

The gene calls are TRBV7-2 and TRBJ1-1; TRBD1 matches at 7 bases. CDR1 and CDR2 (germline): SGHTA, FQGNSA. There are 15 residues in the CDR3. After removal of 0 bases from V and 0 bases from J, the junction contained 1 base not matched to a gene. The CDR3 DNA is TGTGCCAGCAGCTTAGCGACAGGGTTGAACACTGAAGCTTTCTTT. Translation gives CASSLATGLNTEAFF.

The chain has TRBV7-6 and TRBJ1-3; D is unclear. V shed 4 bases and J shed 1 base, with 8 bases lying between them. This CDR3 has 14 residues. CDR1 is SGHVS and CDR2 is FNYEAQ in the germline V gene. CDR3 sequence: CASSSFGSGNTIYF. The CDR3 bases are TGTGCCAGCAGCTCCTTCGGGTCTGGAAACACCATATATTTT.

The chain combines TRBV18 with TRBJ1-4; D is ambiguous. The V gene lost 2 bases and the J gene lost 0 bases, with 7 bases spanning the gap. This CDR3 comprises 15 residues. CDR1 and CDR2 (germline): KGHSH, LQKENI. Here the CDR3 DNA reads TGTGCCAGCTCACCAGAAGTAGCAACTAATGAAAAACTGTTTTTT. Amino acids: CASSPEVATNEKLFF.

This clone was picked up one time. J is TRBJ1-2 and V is TRBV18; 9 bases fit TRBD1. The CDR3 consists of 14 residues. Germline trimming cut 6 bases from V and 8 bases from J; bases unmatched to any gene: 10. Germline V gene data show CDR1 as KGHSH and CDR2 as LQKENI. The CDR3 protein is CASSPGQGLIGYTF. For the CDR3, the DNA is TGTGCCAGCTCCCCAGGACAGGGGCTAATCGGCTACACCTTC.

The chain combines TRBV7-2 with TRBJ1-5; D possibly corresponds to TRBD1 (6 bases). The V gene lost 2 bases and the J gene lost 11 bases, with 13 bases spanning the gap. The germline V gene encodes CDR1 SGHTA and CDR2 FQGNSA. The CDR3 totals 13 residues. CDR3 nucleotides: TGTGCCAGCAGCTTAATAGGGCAGGGGACCCAGCATTTT. This sequence encodes CASSLIGQGTQHF.

V gene TRBV18 combines with J gene TRBJ2-3; 10 bases are a match to TRBD2. CDR1 KGHSH and CDR2 LQKENI come from the germline V gene. The CDR3 is 20 residues long. Trimming at V came to 4 bases and at J to 1 base, leaving 17 bases not matched to a gene. In DNA form, the CDR3 reads TGTGCCAGCTCACAAACCGGGACTAGCGTCACTCCAGGGGGCACAGATACGCAGTATTTT. Its protein product is CASSQTGTSVTPGGTDTQYF.

This clone was counted a single time. A junction end diverges from the germline sequence, so it may reflect a read error. The rearrangement links TRBV5-4 to TRBJ1-5; TRBD1 might be the D (6 bases). CDR1 and CDR2 (germline): SGHNT, YYREEE (reference sequence). This CDR3 has 14 residues. The CDR3 sequence: CASSQDQGNQPQHF. The CDR3 region has the DNA TGCGCCAGCAGCCAAGACCAGGGGAATCAGCCCCAGCATTTT.

The rearrangement joins TRBV5-1 to TRBJ2-7; 10 nucleotides agree with TRBD2. This CDR3 has 14 amino acids. The germline gives CDR1 SGHRS, CDR2 YFSETQ. Trimming removed 6 bases from V and 4 bases from J; junction bases left unmatched: 7. The CDR3 reads CASTSGRAYYEQYF. The CDR3 coding sequence is TGCGCCAGCACGAGCGGGAGGGCGTATTACGAGCAGTACTTC.

The chain combines TRBV18 with TRBJ2-1; 9 bases match TRBD1. This CDR3 is 16 amino acids long. V lost 3 bases to trimming and J lost 4 bases; unmatched junction nucleotides: 7. Germline V gene data show CDR1 as KGHSH and CDR2 as LQKENI. CDR3 amino acids: CASSPPGQGLYNEQFF. DNA for the CDR3: TGTGCCAGCTCACCTCCGGGACAGGGTTTATACAATGAGCAGTTCTTC. Drawing the rest from reference TRBV18 and TRBJ2-1, the complete variable domain is NAGVMQNPRHLVRRRGQEARLRCSPMKGHSHVYWYRQLPEEGLKFMVYLQKENIIDESGMPKERFSAEFPKEGPSILRIQQVVRGDSAAYFCASSPPGQGLYNEQFFGPGTRLTVL.

The V and J genes are TRBV7-9 and TRBJ2-7, with D uncertain. CDR3 size: 11 residues. Germline CDR1 and CDR2: SEHNR and FQNEAQ (reference sequence). Trimming pared 5 bases from V and 3 bases from J, leaving 5 bases between. The CDR3 DNA follows: TGTGCCAGCAGCGGGGACTACGAGCAGTACTTC. It encodes CASSGDYEQYF.

The genes are TRBV4-3 and TRBJ2-1; a possible D gene is TRBD2 (5 bases). Trimming removed 2 bases at V and 9 bases at J, with 8 bases between. The CDR3 is made up of 12 amino acids. Germline assignment: CDR1 LGHNA and CDR2 YSLEER. The CDR3: CASSQFGLEQFF. The CDR3 DNA sequence: TGCGCCAGCAGCCAATTCGGACTTGAGCAGTTCTTC.

The chain has TRBV30 and TRBJ1-3; a weak D match, TRBD1 (6 bases). Per the germline V gene, CDR1 is GTSNPN and CDR2 is SVGIG (reference sequence). CDR3 length: 14 amino acids. V gave up 2 bases and J gave up 2 bases, with 10 bases separating them. CDR3 DNA sequence: TGTGCCTGGAGTTGGACAGACACTGGAAACACCATATATTTT. Encoded protein: CAWSWTDTGNTIYF.

The V call is TRBV7-2, the J call TRBJ2-6; 7 bases are shared with TRBD1. CDR1 and CDR2 (germline): SGHTA, FQGNSA. The length of the CDR3 is 18 residues. Trimming at V came to 9 bases and at J to 2 bases, leaving 16 bases not matched to a gene. The CDR3 region is CASTENDRVVPGANVLTF. Here the CDR3 DNA reads TGTGCCAGTACCGAAAACGACAGGGTAGTTCCTGGGGCCAACGTCCTGACTTTC.

The chain uses TRBV6-1 and TRBJ1-2; a weak D match, TRBD1 (6 bases). V was shortened by 8 bases and J by 3 bases, with 13 bases between the two germline ends. The germline V gene has CDR1 MNHNS and CDR2 SASEGT. CDR3 length: 13 amino acids. The CDR3 nucleotides are TGTGCCAGCCCTCAAGGACAGTACTATGGCTACACCTTC. Translating it yields CASPQGQYYGYTF.

This clone came up a few times. Written as DNA, the CDR3 is TGTGCCAGCAGCGTAGACCCCTCGTACCTAGGGGGCTACACCTTC. As protein: CASSVDPSYLGGYTF. The J gene is TRBJ1-2, the V gene TRBV9; D is ambiguous. CDR1 is SGDLS and CDR2 is YYNGEE in the germline V gene. This CDR3 has 15 residues. With 0 bases removed from V and 8 bases from J, the gap between germline ends came to 17 bases.

The rearrangement links TRBV6-5 to TRBJ1-2, with 10 bases lining up with TRBD1. The junction had 11 bases not matched to a gene; V was cut back by 2 bases and J by 8 bases. The CDR3 is made up of 16 amino acids. The germline V gene has CDR1 MNHEY and CDR2 SVGAGI. This chain's CDR3 is CASSYGTGASIGGYTF. CDR3 bases: TGTGCCAGCAGTTACGGGACAGGGGCTTCAATAGGAGGCTACACCTTC.

J is TRBJ2-7 and V is TRBV7-2, with D possibly being TRBD2 (6 bases). Germline-derived CDR1 and CDR2 are SGHTA and FQGNSA. Trimming removed 4 bases from V and 6 bases from J, with 10 bases in between. CDR3 length: 12 amino acids. CDR3 nucleotide sequence: TGTGCCAGCAGCTACCGGGGGACCGAGCAGTACTTC. Protein: CASSYRGTEQYF. Full variable domain (outside the CDR3, taken from reference TRBV7-2 and TRBJ2-7): GAGVSQSPSNKVTEKGKDVELRCDPISGHTALYWYRQSLGQGLEFLIYFQGNSAPDKSGLPSDRFSAERTGGSVSTLTIQRTQQEDSAVYLCASSYRGTEQYFGPGTRLTVT.

The rearrangement uses TRBV2 and TRBJ2-1, with D unclear. The germline V and J ends were trimmed by 9 bases and 7 bases, with 10 bases remaining between them. The CDR3 sequence is 11 residues long. The germline CDR1 and CDR2 sequences are SNHLY and FYNNEI. The CDR3 nucleotides are TGTGCCAGAAGGACGGAAAATGAGCAGTTCTTC. Its translation is CARRTENEQFF.

The genes are TRBV19 and TRBJ2-1, with 8 positions matching TRBD1. CDR3 size: 14 residues. The germline V gene encodes CDR1 LNHDA and CDR2 SQIVND (reference sequence). The junction had 7 bases not matched to a gene; V was cut back by 7 bases and J by 5 bases. In DNA form, the CDR3 reads TGTGCCAGTAAAGACAGGGGAGGCCACAATGAGCAGTTCTTC. The encoded protein is CASKDRGGHNEQFF.

V usage is TRBV27 and J usage is TRBJ2-7; D is undetermined. The CDR3 extends over 13 amino acids. The V gene's germline CDR1 is MNHEY and CDR2 SMNVEV (reference sequence). The V end lost 3 bases, the J end lost 0 bases, and 6 bases lay between the germline ends. In DNA form, the CDR3 reads TGTGCCAGCAGTTTGGGTCTCTCCTACGAGCAGTACTTC. Protein product: CASSLGLSYEQYF.

The rearrangement uses TRBV6-4 and TRBJ1-5; D is ambiguous. V was pared by 2 bases and J by 4 bases, with 6 bases between. This CDR3 has 13 residues. Germline V gene data show CDR1 as MRHNA and CDR2 as SNTAGT. This CDR3 reads CASSDEANQPQHF. CDR3 sequence (DNA): TGTGCCAGCAGTGACGAGGCTAATCAGCCCCAGCATTTT.

The chain recombines TRBV6-6 with TRBJ1-1; 9 nucleotides agree with TRBD1. CDR3 length: 13 amino acids. V lost 6 bases and J lost 5; bases outside the gene matches: 4. CDR1 MNHNY and CDR2 SVGAGI come from the germline V gene (reference sequence). CDR3 sequence (DNA): TGTGCCAGCAGCCCCGACAGGGGGACTGAAGCTTTCTTT. Translated, it gives CASSPDRGTEAFF.

The chain employs TRBV28 and TRBJ2-1; D is undetermined. The ends were cut back, 3 bases at V and 7 bases at J, with 16 bases in the middle. Germline values: CDR1 MDHEN, CDR2 SYDVKM. The CDR3 is 15 amino acids. Here the CDR3 DNA reads TGTGCCAGCAGTTTTTCTCCTGGGGTGGTAAATGAGCAGTTCTTC. Translating gives CASSFSPGVVNEQFF. The complete variable domain, with remaining parts taken from reference TRBV28 and TRBJ2-1, reads DVKVTQSSRYLVKRTGEKVFLECVQDMDHENMFWYRQDPGLGLRLIYFSYDVKMKEKGDIPEGYSVSREKKERFSLILESASTNQTSMYLCASSFSPGVVNEQFFGPGTRLTVL.